These 26 T cell receptor beta chains share one sample of origin, sequenced in a study of identical twins. TCRdb reprocessed the 5' RACE reads with MiXCR, giving one entry per CDR3 protein. The sample holds roughly 1,500,000 distinct CDR3 sequences, less than 40% seen once. The sample consisted of cord blood. These receptors were taken from a newborn girl in good health.

This sequence joins TRBV3-1 and TRBJ1-4, with a weak D call TRBD1 (6 bases). Trimming took off 2 bases at V and 4 bases at J, with 17 bases between the two ends. CDR3 length: 17 residues. The germline V gene encodes CDR1 LGHDT and CDR2 YNNKEL (reference sequence). CDR3 protein: CASSQRDPGVFNEKLFF. The CDR3 region has the DNA TGTGCCAGCAGCCAAAGAGACCCAGGGGTATTTAATGAAAAACTGTTTTTT. Together with reference TRBV3-1 and TRBJ1-4, the CDR3 gives the full variable domain: DTAVSQTPKYLVTQMGNDKSIKCEQNLGHDTMYWYKQDSKKFLKIMFSYNNKELIINETVPNRFSPKSPDKAHLNLHINSLELGDSAVYFCASSQRDPGVFNEKLFFGSGTQLSVL.

This clonotype appeared a few times. J is TRBJ1-1 and V is TRBV29-1; no clear D. V shed 5 bases and J shed 3 bases, with 10 bases lying between them. The CDR3 length is 12 residues. From germline, CDR1 is SQVTM and CDR2 ANQGSEA. This chain's CDR3 is CSVLVVDTEAFF. The CDR3 DNA reads as TGCAGCGTTTTGGTCGTAGACACTGAAGCTTTCTTT.

The chain joins TRBV5-1 to TRBJ1-2; D possibly corresponds to TRBD1 (5 bases). The CDR3 runs 14 residues. The ends were cut back, 2 bases at V and 1 base at J, with 9 bases in the middle. In germline, CDR1 is SGHRS, CDR2 YFSETQ. CDR3 residues: CASSLWDLNYGYTF. CDR3 nucleotides: TGCGCCAGCAGCTTATGGGACCTTAACTATGGCTACACCTTC. The full variable domain, rest sourced from reference TRBV5-1 and TRBJ1-2, is KAGVTQTPRYLIKTRGQQVTLSCSPISGHRSVSWYQQTPGQGLQFLFEYFSETQRNKGNFPGRFSGRQFSNSRSEMNVSTLELGDSALYLCASSLWDLNYGYTFGSGTRLTVV.

V gene TRBV4-1 combines with J gene TRBJ2-7, with D hard to call. V lost 4 bases and J 1 base, leaving 11 bases between the germline ends. Germline V CDR1 and CDR2: MGHRA, YSYEKL. The CDR3 runs 14 residues. CDR3 amino acids: CASSRPDRSYEQYF. DNA for the CDR3: TGCGCCAGCAGCCGGCCCGACCGGTCCTACGAGCAGTACTTC.

Turning to this clonotype: This may be a read error, as it is one base from a much larger clone. The V and J genes are TRBV4-2 and TRBJ2-1; tentative D call: TRBD2 (6 bases). The ends were cut back, 1 base at V and 9 bases at J, with 13 bases in the middle. This CDR3 contains 14 residues. Germline values: CDR1 LGHNA, CDR2 YNFKEQ. The CDR3 sequence: CASSQVGGLGEQFF. CDR3 sequence (DNA): TGTGCCAGCAGCCAAGTTGGAGGGCTGGGTGAGCAGTTCTTC.

Only a few counts were recorded for this clonotype. The chain recombines TRBV20-1 with TRBJ1-6; the D is unclear. Germline V lookup: CDR1 DFQATT, CDR2 SNEGSKA (reference sequence). The CDR3 loop spans 15 amino acids. V lost 2 bases and J lost 5, with 13 bases in between. CDR3 nucleotides: TGCAGTGCTAGACGGTCCGCGGGAGATAATTCACCCCTCCACTTT. Translation gives CSARRSAGDNSPLHF.

This sequence joins TRBV20-1 and TRBJ2-7; 12 nucleotides match TRBD2. J lost 5 bases, V lost 1 base, and 3 bases had no gene match. CDR3 length: 14 amino acids. Germline CDR1 reads DFQATT; CDR2 reads SNEGSKA (reference sequence). CDR3 bases: TGCAGTGCTAGAGGACTAGCGGGGGTCCACGAGCAGTACTTC. It is translated as CSARGLAGVHEQYF.

This clonotype appeared a few times. This chain connects TRBV20-1 to TRBJ2-3; 9 bases line up with TRBD2. This CDR3 contains 12 residues. V was pared by 8 bases and J by 3 bases, with 3 bases of the junction left unmatched. Germline loops: CDR1 DFQATT, CDR2 SNEGSKA (reference sequence). DNA for the CDR3: TGCAGTAGCGGGAGGCAAACAGATACGCAGTATTTT. Translating gives CSSGRQTDTQYF.

The chain combines TRBV7-9 with TRBJ2-1; maybe TRBD2 (6 bases). Germline CDR1 is SEHNR and CDR2 is FQNEAQ (reference sequence). V lost 2 bases and J lost 4, with 15 bases in between. There are 16 residues in the CDR3. The CDR3 reads CASSLSGRGLYNEQFF. The DNA for the CDR3 is TGTGCCAGCAGCTTAAGTGGTAGGGGACTTTACAATGAGCAGTTCTTC.

V usage is TRBV6-5 and J usage is TRBJ2-2; maybe TRBD2 (6 bases). The CDR3 consists of 16 residues. Trimming left V 6 bases short and J 4 bases short, with 18 bases between. Per the germline V gene, CDR1 is MNHEY and CDR2 is SVGAGI. The CDR3 nucleotides are TGTGCCAGCAGCCCGTTGAACGGGAGATCCACCGGGGAGCTGTTTTTT. Translated, it gives CASSPLNGRSTGELFF.

The CDR3 is CASSQDLSGTQYF. In nucleotides, the CDR3 is TGTGCCAGCAGCCAAGATCTGTCCGGTACGCAGTATTTT. The rearrangement uses TRBV14 and TRBJ2-3; D is ambiguous. The CDR3 spans 13 residues. Germline V gene lookup returns CDR1 SGHDN and CDR2 FVKESK. The V end was cut by 0 bases, the J end by 8 bases, with 9 bases between.

J is TRBJ2-3 and V is TRBV6-1; D is possibly TRBD2 (5 bases). The V end was cut by 0 bases, the J end by 4 bases, with 11 bases between. Germline V gene lookup returns CDR1 MNHNS and CDR2 SASEGT. The CDR3 runs to 15 residues. CDR3 sequence (DNA): TGTGCCAGCAGTGAAGCACTAGGTAGCGCAGATACGCAGTATTTT. Translating gives CASSEALGSADTQYF.

V and J are TRBV29-1 and TRBJ2-7, with 9 nucleotides matching TRBD1. Germline V CDR1 and CDR2: SQVTM, ANQGSEA. The CDR3 is made up of 13 amino acids. Trimming removed 4 bases from V and 3 bases from J; junction bases left unmatched: 4. The CDR3 DNA is TGCAGCGTTGGGACAGGGGTTATCTACGAGCAGTACTTC. Translation: CSVGTGVIYEQYF.

The chain joins TRBV4-1 to TRBJ1-4, with 8 bases aligning to TRBD1. The V gene end was trimmed by 0 bases and the J gene end by 7 bases; junction bases not matched to a gene: 10. The CDR3 extends over 17 amino acids. Germline CDR1 reads MGHRA; CDR2 reads YSYEKL. CDR3 protein: CASSQEGRGREGEKLFF. As DNA, the CDR3 is TGCGCCAGCAGCCAAGAAGGCAGGGGGCGTGAAGGTGAAAAACTGTTTTTT.

This chain's CDR3 is CASSFSPASNEQFF. In nucleotides, the CDR3 is TGTGCCAGCAGTTTCTCCCCAGCCTCCAATGAGCAGTTCTTC. The rearrangement joins TRBV28 to TRBJ2-1; D uncertain. CDR3 length: 14 residues. Germline values: CDR1 MDHEN, CDR2 SYDVKM. V was trimmed by 3 bases and J by 6 bases, leaving 12 bases between them.

At least ten counts were recorded for this clonotype. The genes are TRBV7-6 and TRBJ2-3, with TRBD2 matching over 8 bases. The CDR3 has 15 amino acids. The germline gives CDR1 SGHVS, CDR2 FNYEAQ. V lost 3 bases and J lost 3; bases outside the gene matches: 5. The CDR3 spells CASSLGLVGTDTQYF. Here the CDR3 DNA reads TGTGCCAGCAGCTTGGGACTAGTAGGAACAGATACGCAGTATTTT.

The table lists this clonotype with a few counts. The rearrangement joins TRBV28 to TRBJ2-4, with TRBD2 identical over 9 bases. This CDR3 region has 13 residues. The junction had 2 bases not matched to a gene; V was cut back by 3 bases and J by 8 bases. The germline CDR1 and CDR2 sequences are MDHEN and SYDVKM. The CDR3 region is CASSFERGDIQYF. The CDR3, as DNA: TGTGCCAGCAGTTTTGAGCGGGGGGACATTCAGTACTTC.

The chain couples TRBV7-9 to TRBJ2-1; either TRBD1 or TRBD2 may supply D (6 bases each). The J call may not be correct, given that the DNA end is closer to TRBJ2-7. The length of the CDR3 is 15 residues. The germline V gene encodes CDR1 SEHNR and CDR2 FQNEAQ (reference sequence). The CDR3 reads CASTPLGGSYNEQYF. The CDR3 coding sequence is TGTGCCAGCACCCCATTGGGGGGCTCCTACAATGAGCAGTACTTC.

This clonotype turned up a few times. V is TRBV25-1 and J is TRBJ1-5; D might be TRBD1 (6 bases). V was clipped by 6 bases and J by 4 bases, with 10 bases between them. The CDR3 is 13 amino acids. The germline V gene encodes CDR1 MGHDK and CDR2 SYGVNS. CDR3 sequence reads: CASRSQGNQPQHF. CDR3 bases: TGTGCCAGCAGGTCCCAGGGGAATCAGCCCCAGCATTTT.

This clonotype was observed at least ten times. V gene TRBV29-1 combines with J gene TRBJ2-1; TRBD2 matches at 9 bases. This CDR3 spans 15 amino acids. Per germline, CDR1 SQVTM and CDR2 ANQGSEA. The V and J ends lost 1 base and 7 bases, in that order; junction bases with no gene match: 8. This chain's CDR3 is CSVEGWLAGINEQFF. The DNA of the CDR3 is TGCAGCGTTGAAGGGTGGCTAGCGGGAATTAATGAGCAGTTCTTC.

This clonotype was observed a few times. This rearrangement joins TRBV7-2 to TRBJ2-1, with 7 bases fitting TRBD2. CDR3 length: 18 amino acids. The J segment lost 0 bases and the V segment lost 2 bases, leaving 10 bases of the junction unmatched. CDR1 SGHTA and CDR2 FQGNSA come from the germline V gene. The CDR3 loop is CASSLWASGPSSYNEQFF. The CDR3 DNA reads TGTGCCAGCAGCTTATGGGCTAGCGGACCGAGCTCCTACAATGAGCAGTTCTTC.

The CDR3 loop is CASSLVGLAGGGTDTQYF. The CDR3 DNA follows: TGTGCCAGCAGCTTGGTCGGACTAGCGGGGGGGGGAACAGATACGCAGTATTTT. The chain joins TRBV5-5 to TRBJ2-3; the match to TRBD2 covers 15 bases. This CDR3 has 18 residues. From germline, CDR1 is SGHKS and CDR2 YYEKEE (reference sequence). Germline trimming cut 0 bases from V and 3 bases from J; bases unmatched to any gene: 5.

This clonotype was observed a handful of times. At one of its ends the junction is not consistent with the germline gene, which may arise from a read error. This chain uses TRBV5-1 with TRBJ1-4; no reliable D call. CDR1 is SGHRS, CDR2 YFSETQ, per germline. The CDR3 is 14 amino acids. CDR3: CASSFSGVGEKLFF. CDR3 DNA: TGTGCCAGCAGTTTTTCTGGGGTGGGCGAAAAACTGTTTTTT. The full variable domain, in which reference TRBV5-1 and TRBJ1-4 provide the parts outside the CDR3, is KAGVTQTPRYLIKTRGQQVTLSCSPISGHRSVSWYQQTPGQGLQFLFEYFSETQRNKGNFPGRFSGRQFSNSRSEMNVSTLELGDSALYLCASSFSGVGEKLFFGSGTQLSVL.

Many counts were recorded for this clonotype. The rearrangement joins TRBV7-2 to TRBJ2-3; D might be TRBD2 (6 bases). The germline V gene has CDR1 SGHTA and CDR2 FQGNSA. V lost 5 bases and J 0 bases, leaving 9 bases between the germline ends. CDR3 size: 14 residues. The CDR3 is CASSKSGSTDTQYF. DNA for the CDR3: TGTGCCAGCAGCAAAAGCGGGAGCACAGATACGCAGTATTTT.

This clonotype has ten or more counts. This sequence joins TRBV6-5 and TRBJ2-1; 10 bases are shared with TRBD2. The CDR3 length is 19 residues. The germline CDR1 and CDR2 sequences are MNHEY and SVGAGI. V trimming: 0 bases; J trimming: 8 bases; junction bases outside the gene matches: 16. The CDR3 protein is CASSYSVRLAGTHGDEQFF. CDR3 bases: TGTGCCAGCAGTTACTCGGTCAGACTAGCGGGTACCCACGGAGATGAGCAGTTCTTC.

This clonotype appeared once. The chain has TRBV5-6 and TRBJ2-1; 11 bases match TRBD2. The DNA end lines up better with TRBJ2-7; the J call may be wrong. The CDR3 consists of 17 residues. CDR1 and CDR2 from the germline V gene are SGHDT and YYEEEE. For the CDR3, the DNA is TGTGCCAGCAGCTTGTTCAGGCTAGCGGGAGGCTACAATGAGCAGTACTTC. Its translation: CASSLFRLAGGYNEQYF.